The rows below give T cell receptor beta chains drawn from one sample of a study of cytomegalovirus exposure and HLA in healthy donors. Assay used: immunoSEQ multiplex PCR; TCRdb lists only in-frame clones, some missing. Of around 150,000 clones in the sample, almost 90% were seen once. Input material: PBMCs. These receptors originate from a woman under 30 in good health and CMV-seropositive. Each CDR3 is given with its conserved first and last residue.

>TRBV9
CASSSGADINYGYTF
>TRBV7-8
CASSLGSGGARGGEKLFF
>TRBV10-3
CAISDYGTRGTYTDTQYF
>TRBV28
CASSSTGTSDYEQYF
>TRBV30
CAWALVPFGLPPGELFF
>TRBV5-1
CASSPSGRLSYEQYF
>TRBV27
CASRTRRGGSTEAFF
>TRBV10-1
CASMGTSANTGELFF
>TRBV5-1
CASSFTGDANSPLHF
>TRBV1
CTSSQGDRGRVNTEAFF
>TRBV6-1
CASSEDRGSSHTF
>TRBV30
CAWDITGVGQPQHF
>TRBV28
CASSPPGTSGYEQYF
>TRBV7-2
CASSFRQSADTQYF
>TRBV27
CASRPAGAMQETQYF
>TRBV9
CASSGTSGGHIQYF
>TRBV25-1
CASSATGTNQPQHF